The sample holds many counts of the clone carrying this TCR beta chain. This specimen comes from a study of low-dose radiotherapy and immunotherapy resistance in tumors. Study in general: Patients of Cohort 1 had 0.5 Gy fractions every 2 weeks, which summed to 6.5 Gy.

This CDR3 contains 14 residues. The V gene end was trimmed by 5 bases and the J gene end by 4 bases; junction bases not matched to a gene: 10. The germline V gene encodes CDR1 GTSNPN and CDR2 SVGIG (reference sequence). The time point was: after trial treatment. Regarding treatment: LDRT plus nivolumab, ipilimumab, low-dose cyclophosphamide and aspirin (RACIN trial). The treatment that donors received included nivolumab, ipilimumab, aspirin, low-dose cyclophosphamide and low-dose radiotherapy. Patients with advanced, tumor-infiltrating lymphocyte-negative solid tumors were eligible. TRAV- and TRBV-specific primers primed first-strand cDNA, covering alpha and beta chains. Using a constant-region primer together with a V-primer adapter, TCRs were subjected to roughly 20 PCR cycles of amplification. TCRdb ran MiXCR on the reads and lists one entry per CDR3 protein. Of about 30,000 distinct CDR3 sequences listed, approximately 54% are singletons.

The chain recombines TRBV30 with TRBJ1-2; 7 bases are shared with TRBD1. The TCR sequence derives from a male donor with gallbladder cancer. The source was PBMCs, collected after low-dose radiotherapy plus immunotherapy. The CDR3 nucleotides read TGTGCCTGGCACCGGGACAGATTTAGCTATGGCTACACCTTC. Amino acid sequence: CAWHRDRFSYGYTF.